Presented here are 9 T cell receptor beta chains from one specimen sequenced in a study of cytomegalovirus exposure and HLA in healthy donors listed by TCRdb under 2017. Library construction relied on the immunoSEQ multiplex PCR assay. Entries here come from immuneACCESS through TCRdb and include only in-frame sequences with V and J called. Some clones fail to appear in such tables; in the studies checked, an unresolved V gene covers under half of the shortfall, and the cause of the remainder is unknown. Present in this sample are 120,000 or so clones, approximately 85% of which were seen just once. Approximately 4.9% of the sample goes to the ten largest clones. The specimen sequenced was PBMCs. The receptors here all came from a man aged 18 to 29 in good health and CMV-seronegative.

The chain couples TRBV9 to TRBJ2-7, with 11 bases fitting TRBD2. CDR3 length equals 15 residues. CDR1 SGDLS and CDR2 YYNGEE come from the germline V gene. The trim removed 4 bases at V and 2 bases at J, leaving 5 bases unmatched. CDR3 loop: CASSTLAGAAYEQYF. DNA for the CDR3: TGTGCCAGCAGCACACTAGCGGGGGCCGCCTACGAGCAGTACTTC.

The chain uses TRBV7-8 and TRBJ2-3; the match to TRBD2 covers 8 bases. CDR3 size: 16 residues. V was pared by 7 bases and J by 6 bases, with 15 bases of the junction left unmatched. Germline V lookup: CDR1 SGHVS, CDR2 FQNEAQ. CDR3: CASNWAGGRGPDTQYF. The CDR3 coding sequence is TGTGCCAGCAATTGGGCGGGAGGCAGGGGACCCGATACGCAGTATTTT.

This chain's CDR3 is CASSRRGGTKYGYTF. In nucleotides, the CDR3 is TGTGCCAGCAGCAGAAGGGGGGGGACAAAGTATGGCTACACCTTC. The gene calls are TRBV5-4 and TRBJ1-2; possibly TRBD1 for D (6 bases). Trimming took 4 bases from V and 5 from J, leaving 18 bases between them. Germline CDR1 SGHNT, CDR2 YYREEE (reference sequence). The length of the CDR3 is 15 residues.

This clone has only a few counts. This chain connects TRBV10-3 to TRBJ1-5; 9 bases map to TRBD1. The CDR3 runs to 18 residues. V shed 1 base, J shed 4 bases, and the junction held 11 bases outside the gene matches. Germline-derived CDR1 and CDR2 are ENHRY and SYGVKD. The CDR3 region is CAISEYLGTGTKNQPQHF. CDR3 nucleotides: TGTGCCATCAGTGAGTACCTTGGGACAGGGACTAAGAATCAGCCCCAGCATTTT.

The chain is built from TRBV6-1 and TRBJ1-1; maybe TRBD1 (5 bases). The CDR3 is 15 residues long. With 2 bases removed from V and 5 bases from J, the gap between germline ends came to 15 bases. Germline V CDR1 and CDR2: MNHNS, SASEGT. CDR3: CASSEWIGATTEAFF. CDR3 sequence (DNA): TGTGCCAGCAGTGAATGGATTGGGGCCACAACTGAAGCTTTCTTT.

CDR3 residues: CASSPMTANEQFF. CDR3 nucleotides: TGTGCCAGCAGCCCAATGACAGCAAATGAGCAGTTCTTC. This chain uses TRBV7-9 with TRBJ2-1; the D gene is possibly TRBD1 (5 bases). CDR3 length: 13 amino acids. Germline V gives CDR1 SEHNR, CDR2 FQNEAQ (reference sequence). The germline V and J ends were trimmed by 5 bases and 7 bases, with 12 bases remaining between them.

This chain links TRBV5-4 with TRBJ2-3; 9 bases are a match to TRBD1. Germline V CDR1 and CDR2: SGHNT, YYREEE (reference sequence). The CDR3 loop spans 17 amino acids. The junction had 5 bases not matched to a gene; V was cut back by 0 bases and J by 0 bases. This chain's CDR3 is CASSLGVGTGSTDTQYF. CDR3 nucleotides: TGTGCCAGCAGCTTGGGGGTGGGGACAGGGAGCACAGATACGCAGTATTTT.

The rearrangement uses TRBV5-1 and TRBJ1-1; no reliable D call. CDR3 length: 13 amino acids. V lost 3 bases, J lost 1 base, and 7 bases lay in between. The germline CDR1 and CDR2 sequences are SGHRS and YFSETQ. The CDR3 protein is CASSSKSNTEAFF. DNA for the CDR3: TGCGCCAGCAGCTCTAAGTCGAACACTGAAGCTTTCTTT.

The CDR3 spells CASSPKGSGAGYEQFF. CDR3 in DNA: TGTGCCAGCAGCCCCAAGGGTAGCGGGGCTGGGTATGAGCAGTTCTTC. The chain links TRBV2 to TRBJ2-1, with 8 bases fitting TRBD2. With 6 bases clipped from V and 8 bases from J, the junction kept 15 bases outside the gene matches. Germline CDR1 is SNHLY and CDR2 is FYNNEI. There are 16 residues in the CDR3.